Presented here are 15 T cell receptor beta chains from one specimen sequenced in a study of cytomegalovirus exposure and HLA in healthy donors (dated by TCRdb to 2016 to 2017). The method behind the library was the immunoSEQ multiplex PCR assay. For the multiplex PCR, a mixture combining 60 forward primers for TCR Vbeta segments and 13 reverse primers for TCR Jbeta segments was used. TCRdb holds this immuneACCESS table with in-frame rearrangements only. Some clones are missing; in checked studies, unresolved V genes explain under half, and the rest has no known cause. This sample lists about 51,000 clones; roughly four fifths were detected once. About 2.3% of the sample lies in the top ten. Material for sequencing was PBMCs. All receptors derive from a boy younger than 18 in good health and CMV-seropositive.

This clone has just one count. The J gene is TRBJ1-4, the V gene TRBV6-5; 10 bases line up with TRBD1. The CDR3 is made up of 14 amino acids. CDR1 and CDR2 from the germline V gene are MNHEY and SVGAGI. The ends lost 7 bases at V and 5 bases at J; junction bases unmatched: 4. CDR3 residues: CASKMGQGNEKLFF. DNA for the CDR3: TGTGCCAGCAAAATGGGACAGGGGAATGAAAAACTGTTTTTT.

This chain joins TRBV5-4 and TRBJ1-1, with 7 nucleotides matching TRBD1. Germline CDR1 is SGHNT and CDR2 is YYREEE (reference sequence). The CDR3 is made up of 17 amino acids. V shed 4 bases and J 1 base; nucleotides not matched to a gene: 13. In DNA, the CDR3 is TGTGCCAGCAGCCCACCCCCAGGGGGTGTTAAGAACACTGAAGCTTTCTTT. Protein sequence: CASSPPPGGVKNTEAFF.

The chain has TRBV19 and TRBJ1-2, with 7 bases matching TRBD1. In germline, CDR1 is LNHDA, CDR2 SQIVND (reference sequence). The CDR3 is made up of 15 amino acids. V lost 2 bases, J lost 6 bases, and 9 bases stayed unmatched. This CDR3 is CASSIWTGAEDGYTF. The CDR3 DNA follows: TGTGCCAGTAGTATATGGACAGGTGCCGAGGATGGCTACACCTTC.

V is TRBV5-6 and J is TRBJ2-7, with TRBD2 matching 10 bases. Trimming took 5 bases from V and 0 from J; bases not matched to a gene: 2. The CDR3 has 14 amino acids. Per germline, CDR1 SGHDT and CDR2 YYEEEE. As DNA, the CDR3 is TGTGCCAGCAGAACTAGCGGGGACTCCTACGAGCAGTACTTC. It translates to CASRTSGDSYEQYF.

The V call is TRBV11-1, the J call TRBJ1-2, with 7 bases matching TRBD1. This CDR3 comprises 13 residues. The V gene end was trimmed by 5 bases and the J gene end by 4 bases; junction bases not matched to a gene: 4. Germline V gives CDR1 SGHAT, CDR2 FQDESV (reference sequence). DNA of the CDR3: TGTGCCAGCAGCCGAGGGACAGCCTATGGCTACACCTTC. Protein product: CASSRGTAYGYTF. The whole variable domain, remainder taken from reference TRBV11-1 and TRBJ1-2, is EAEVAQSPRYKITEKSQAVAFWCDPISGHATLYWYRQILGQGPELLVQFQDESVVDDSQLPKDRFSAERLKGVDSTLKIQPAELGDSAMYLCASSRGTAYGYTFGSGTRLTVV.

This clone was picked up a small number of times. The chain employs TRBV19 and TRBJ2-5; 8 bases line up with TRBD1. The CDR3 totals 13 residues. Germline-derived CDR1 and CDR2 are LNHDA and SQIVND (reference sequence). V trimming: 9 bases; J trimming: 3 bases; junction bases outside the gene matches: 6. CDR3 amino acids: CASGTGLEETQYF. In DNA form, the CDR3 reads TGTGCCAGCGGGACAGGCCTCGAAGAGACCCAGTACTTC.

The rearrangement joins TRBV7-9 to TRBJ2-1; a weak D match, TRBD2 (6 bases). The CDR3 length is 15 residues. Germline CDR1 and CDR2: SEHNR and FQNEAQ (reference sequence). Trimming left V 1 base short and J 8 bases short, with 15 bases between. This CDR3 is CASSLVAGRGDEQFF. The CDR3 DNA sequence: TGTGCCAGCAGCTTAGTGGCGGGGAGAGGGGATGAGCAGTTCTTC.

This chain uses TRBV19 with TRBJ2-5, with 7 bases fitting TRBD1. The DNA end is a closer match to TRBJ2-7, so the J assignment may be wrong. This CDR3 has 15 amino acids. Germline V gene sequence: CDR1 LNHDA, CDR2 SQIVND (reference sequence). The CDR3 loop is CASSESLTGWYEQYF. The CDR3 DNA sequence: TGTGCCAGTAGCGAGTCCTTGACAGGGTGGTACGAGCAGTACTTC.

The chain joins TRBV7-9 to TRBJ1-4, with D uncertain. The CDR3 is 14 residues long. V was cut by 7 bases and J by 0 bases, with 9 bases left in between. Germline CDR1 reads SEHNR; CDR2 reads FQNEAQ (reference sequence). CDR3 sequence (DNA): TGTGCCAGCAATAGTCAAGCAACTAATGAAAAACTGTTTTTT. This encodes CASNSQATNEKLFF. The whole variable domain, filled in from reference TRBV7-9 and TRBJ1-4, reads DTGVSQNPRHKITKRGQNVTFRCDPISEHNRLYWYRQTLGQGPEFLTYFQNEAQLEKSRLLSDRFSAERPKGSFSTLEIQRTEQGDSAMYLCASNSQATNEKLFFGSGTQLSVL.

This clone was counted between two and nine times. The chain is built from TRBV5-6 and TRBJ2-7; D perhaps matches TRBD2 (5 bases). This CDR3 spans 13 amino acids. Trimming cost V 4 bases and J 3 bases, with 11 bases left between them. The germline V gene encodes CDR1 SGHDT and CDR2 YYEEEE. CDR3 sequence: CASSRRRDYEQYF. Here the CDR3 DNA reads TGTGCCAGCAGCCGTCGACGGGACTACGAGCAGTACTTC. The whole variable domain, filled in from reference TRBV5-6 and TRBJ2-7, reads DAGVTQSPTHLIKTRGQQVTLRCSPKSGHDTVSWYQQALGQGPQFIFQYYEEEERQRGNFPDRFSGHQFPNYSSELNVNALLLGDSALYLCASSRRRDYEQYFGPGTRLTVT.

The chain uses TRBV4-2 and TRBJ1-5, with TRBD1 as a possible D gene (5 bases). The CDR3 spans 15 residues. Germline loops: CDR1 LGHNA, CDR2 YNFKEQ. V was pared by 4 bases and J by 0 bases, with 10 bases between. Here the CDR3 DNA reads TGTGCCAGCAGCCGACAAACAGGTAGCAATCAGCCCCAGCATTTT. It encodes CASSRQTGSNQPQHF.

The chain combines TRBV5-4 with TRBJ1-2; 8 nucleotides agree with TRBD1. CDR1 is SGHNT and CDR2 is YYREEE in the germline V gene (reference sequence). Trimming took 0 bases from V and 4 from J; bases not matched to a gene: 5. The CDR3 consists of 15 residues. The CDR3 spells CASSLGGQGVYGYTF. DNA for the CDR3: TGTGCCAGCAGCTTGGGAGGACAGGGAGTCTATGGCTACACCTTC.

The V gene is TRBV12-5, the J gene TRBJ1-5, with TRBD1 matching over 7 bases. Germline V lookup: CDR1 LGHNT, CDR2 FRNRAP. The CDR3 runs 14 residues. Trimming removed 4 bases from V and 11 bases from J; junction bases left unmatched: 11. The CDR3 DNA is TGTGCTAGTGGTTCCCACAGGGGAGCCGGGACCCAGCATTTT. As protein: CASGSHRGAGTQHF.

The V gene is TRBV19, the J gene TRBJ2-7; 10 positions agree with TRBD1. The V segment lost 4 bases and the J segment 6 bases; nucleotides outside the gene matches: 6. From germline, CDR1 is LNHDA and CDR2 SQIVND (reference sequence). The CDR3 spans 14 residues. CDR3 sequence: CASSTRDRGREQYF. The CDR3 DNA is TGTGCCAGTAGTACCCGGGACAGGGGACGCGAGCAGTACTTC.

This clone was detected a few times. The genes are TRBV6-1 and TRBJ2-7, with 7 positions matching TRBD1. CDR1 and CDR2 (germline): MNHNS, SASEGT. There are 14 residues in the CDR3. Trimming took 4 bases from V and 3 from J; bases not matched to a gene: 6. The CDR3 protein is CASSVATGNYEQYF. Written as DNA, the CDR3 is TGTGCCAGCAGTGTCGCGACAGGGAACTACGAGCAGTACTTC.